This passage covers 6 T cell receptor beta chains from one sample sequenced in a study of T cells in tumors and immune-related adverse events. This table comes from immunoSEQ multiplex PCR, and its TCRdb copy is limited to in-frame clones, with some not included. The top ten hold 1.1% to 1.5% of the sample, which has tens of thousands of clones, 90% to 95% seen once. The sequencing here drew on lymph node tissue, taken from a patient treated with anti-PD-1 therapy. Receptor source: a female donor with metastatic renal cell carcinoma.

The DNA for the CDR3 is TGTGCCAGCAGTATCCGGGACACACCTTACGAGCAGTACTTC. Translation: CASSIRDTPYEQYF. The V and J genes are TRBV28 and TRBJ2-7; tentatively, D is TRBD1 (6 bases). There are 14 residues in the CDR3. Germline V gene lookup returns CDR1 MDHEN and CDR2 SYDVKM. V was pared by 5 bases and J by 4 bases, with 15 bases between. The whole variable domain, filled in from reference TRBV28 and TRBJ2-7, reads DVKVTQSSRYLVKRTGEKVFLECVQDMDHENMFWYRQDPGLGLRLIYFSYDVKMKEKGDIPEGYSVSREKKERFSLILESASTNQTSMYLCASSIRDTPYEQYFGPGTRLTVT.

This clone has a single count. V gene TRBV11-3 combines with J gene TRBJ2-1; 7 bases match TRBD1. The V and J ends lost 5 bases and 6 bases, in that order; junction bases with no gene match: 13. This CDR3 region has 16 residues. The germline CDR1 and CDR2 sequences are SGHNT and YENEEA. The CDR3 spells CASSPRTGGLRNEQFF. The CDR3 DNA sequence: TGTGCCAGCAGCCCCCGGACAGGTGGACTTCGCAATGAGCAGTTCTTC.

This rearrangement joins TRBV7-9 to TRBJ2-6; 7 nucleotides agree with TRBD1. The V segment lost 5 bases and the J segment 2 bases; nucleotides outside the gene matches: 9. This CDR3 has 17 residues. Looked up from germline, CDR1 is SEHNR and CDR2 is FQNEAQ (reference sequence). CDR3 sequence reads: CASSPRQGSPGANVLTF. Here the CDR3 DNA reads TGTGCCAGCAGCCCAAGACAGGGATCCCCTGGGGCCAACGTCCTGACTTTC.

This rearrangement joins TRBV6-1 to TRBJ2-1, with 8 bases lining up with TRBD1. Looked up from germline, CDR1 is MNHNS and CDR2 is SASEGT. Losses at the gene ends were 4 bases for V and 6 bases for J; bases not matched to a gene: 8. The length of the CDR3 is 15 residues. CDR3 protein: CASSGGQGRSNEQFF. As DNA, the CDR3 is TGTGCCAGCAGTGGAGGACAGGGTCGGAGCAATGAGCAGTTCTTC.

The V call is TRBV7-9, the J call TRBJ2-1, with 7 bases identical to TRBD2. Germline loops: CDR1 SEHNR, CDR2 FQNEAQ (reference sequence). The CDR3 runs to 14 residues. The trim removed 5 bases at V and 4 bases at J, leaving 5 bases unmatched. The CDR3, as DNA: TGTGCCAGCAGCCCGGGACTATATTACAATGAGCAGTTCTTC. Translation: CASSPGLYYNEQFF.

The chain carries TRBV5-1 and TRBJ2-1; 13 bases line up with TRBD2. The CDR3 length is 17 residues. V lost 4 bases and J lost 5; bases outside the gene matches: 9. Per the germline V gene, CDR1 is SGHRS and CDR2 is YFSETQ. CDR3 amino acids: CASSPTLLAGGHNEQFF. The CDR3 DNA is TGCGCCAGCAGCCCAACATTACTAGCGGGGGGGCACAATGAGCAGTTCTTC.